The entry below gives a single T cell receptor beta chain sequence along with its context. The record originates from a study of blood T cell repertoires in COVID-19. Study overall: Specimens from acute and convalescent COVID-19 originated in the United States, Italy and Spain.

Original handling: Amplified reference gene primers provided the basis for estimating nucleated cell counts. This table comes from immunoSEQ multiplex PCR, and its TCRdb copy is limited to in-frame clones, with some not included. V, J and clone size derive from that table, while D and trimming were established from the DNA sequence. The sample contains about 150,000 clones, approximately 91% of which appear only once. V trimming: 4 bases; J trimming: 1 base; junction bases outside the gene matches: 6. The CDR3 covers 15 residues. Germline V CDR1 and CDR2: SGHKS, YYEKEE (reference sequence). The chain is built from TRBV5-5 and TRBJ1-1; 8 positions agree with TRBD1. This TCR was recovered from a man over 45 with acute or convalescent COVID-19. The sample comprised peripheral blood. The CDR3 coding sequence is TGTGCCAGCAGCCAACGGACAGGGCCGAACACTGAAGCTTTCTTT. The encoded protein is CASSQRTGPNTEAFF.